The present entry profiles one T cell receptor beta chain with its context. This CDR3 spans 17 amino acids. CDR1 is MNHEY, CDR2 SMNVEV, per germline (reference sequence). The V and J ends lost 6 bases and 4 bases, in that order; junction bases with no gene match: 8. The sample belongs to a study of Ad26.COV2.S vaccination and SARS-CoV-2 variants. The assay was immunoSEQ multiplex PCR, and TCRdb's table has in-frame clones only and misses some. The sample holds 430,000 or so clones, about nine tenths seen once. The treatment here: around 19 received Ad26.COV2.S at low or high dose, single or two shots; a few received placebo; per-sample allocation not given. The samples were gathered on day 63 after the first injection of vaccine or placebo.

The sample consisted of peripheral blood, taken in a trial of Ad26.COV2.S vaccine versus placebo. This sequence originates from a person aged 18-60 years who received the Ad26.COV2.S COVID-19 vaccine or a placebo. The chain is built from TRBV27 and TRBJ2-3; 15 nucleotides match TRBD2. CDR3 DNA sequence: TGTGCCAGCAGCTGGCGGACTAGCGGGAGGGGATCAGATACGCAGTATTTT. Protein: CASSWRTSGRGSDTQYF.